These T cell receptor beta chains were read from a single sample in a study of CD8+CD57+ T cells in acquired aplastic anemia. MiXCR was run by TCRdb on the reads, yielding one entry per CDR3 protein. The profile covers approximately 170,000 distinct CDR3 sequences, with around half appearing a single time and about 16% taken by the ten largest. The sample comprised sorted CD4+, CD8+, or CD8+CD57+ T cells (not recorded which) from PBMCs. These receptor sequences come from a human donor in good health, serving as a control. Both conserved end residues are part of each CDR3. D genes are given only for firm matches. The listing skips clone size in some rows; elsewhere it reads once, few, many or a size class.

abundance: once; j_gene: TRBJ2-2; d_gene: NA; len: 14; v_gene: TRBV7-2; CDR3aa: CASSPRDGTGELFF; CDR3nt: TGTGCCAGCAGCCCTAGGGACGGCACCGGGGAGCTGTTTTTT
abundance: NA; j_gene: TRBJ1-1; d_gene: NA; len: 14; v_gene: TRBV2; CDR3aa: CASSPQQDNTEAFF; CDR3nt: TGTGCCAGCAGTCCCCAACAGGACAACACTGAAGCTTTCTTT
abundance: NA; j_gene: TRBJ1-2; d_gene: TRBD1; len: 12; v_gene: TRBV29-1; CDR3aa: CSVSTGDYGYTF; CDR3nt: TGCAGCGTTTCGACAGGGGACTATGGCTACACCTTC
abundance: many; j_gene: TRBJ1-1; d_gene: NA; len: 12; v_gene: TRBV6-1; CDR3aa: CASRRVDTEAFF; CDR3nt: TGTGCCAGCAGGAGGGTGGACACTGAAGCTTTCTTT
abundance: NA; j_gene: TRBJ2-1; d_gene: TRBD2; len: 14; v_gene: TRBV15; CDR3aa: CATSVKRGDGEQFF; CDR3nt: TGTGCCACCAGCGTCAAGCGGGGGGACGGTGAGCAGTTCTTC
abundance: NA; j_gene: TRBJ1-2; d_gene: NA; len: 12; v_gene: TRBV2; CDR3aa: CALPAGDYGYTF; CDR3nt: TGTGCCCTCCCCGCCGGAGACTATGGCTACACCTTC
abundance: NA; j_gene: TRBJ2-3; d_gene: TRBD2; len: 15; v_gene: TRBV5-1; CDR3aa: CASSLGEGSTDTQYF; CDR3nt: TGCGCCAGCAGCTTGGGGGAGGGAAGCACAGATACGCAGTATTTT
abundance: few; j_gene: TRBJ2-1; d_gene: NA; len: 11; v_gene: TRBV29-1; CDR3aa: CSGGIGNEQFF; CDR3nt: TGCAGCGGTGGGATCGGCAATGAGCAGTTCTTC
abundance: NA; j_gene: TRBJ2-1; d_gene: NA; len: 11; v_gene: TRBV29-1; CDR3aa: CSVDHLNEQFF; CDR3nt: TGCAGCGTTGACCACCTCAATGAGCAGTTCTTC
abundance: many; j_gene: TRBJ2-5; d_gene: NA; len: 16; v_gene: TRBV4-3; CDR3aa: CASSQGIPGLQETQYF; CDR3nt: TGCGCCAGCAGCCAAGGTATTCCGGGACTCCAAGAGACCCAGTACTTC
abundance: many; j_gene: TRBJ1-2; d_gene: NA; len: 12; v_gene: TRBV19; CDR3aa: CASSRQNYGYTF; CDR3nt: TGTGCCAGCAGCCGACAGAACTATGGCTACACCTTC
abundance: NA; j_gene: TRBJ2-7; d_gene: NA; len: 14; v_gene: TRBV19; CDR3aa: CASSPVRSANEQYF; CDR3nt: TGTGCCAGTAGTCCCGTCAGGTCCGCGAACGAGCAGTACTTC
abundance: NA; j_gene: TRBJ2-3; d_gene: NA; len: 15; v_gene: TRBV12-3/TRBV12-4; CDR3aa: CASSLTRANTDTQYF; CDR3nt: TGTGCCAGCAGTTTAACCAGGGCGAACACAGATACGCAGTATTTT
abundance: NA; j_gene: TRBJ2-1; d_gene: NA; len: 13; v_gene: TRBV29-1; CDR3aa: CSVLGSSYNEQFF; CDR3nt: TGCAGCGTTCTAGGGAGCTCCTACAATGAGCAGTTCTTC
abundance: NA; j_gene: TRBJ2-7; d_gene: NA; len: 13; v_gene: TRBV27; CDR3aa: CASSLASGEGQYF; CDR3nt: TGTGCCAGCAGCTTGGCCTCGGGGGAAGGGCAGTACTTC
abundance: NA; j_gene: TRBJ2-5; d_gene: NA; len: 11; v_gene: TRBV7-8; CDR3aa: CAARLAETQYF; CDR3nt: TGTGCCGCAAGGCTAGCGGAGACCCAGTACTTC
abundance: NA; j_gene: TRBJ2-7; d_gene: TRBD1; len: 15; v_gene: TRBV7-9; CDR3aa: CASSLESRTGVLQYF; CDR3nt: TGTGCCAGCAGCTTAGAGTCCAGGACAGGGGTATTGCAGTACTTC
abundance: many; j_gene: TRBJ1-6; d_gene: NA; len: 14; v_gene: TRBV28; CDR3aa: CALARQGRNSPLHF; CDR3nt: TGTGCCCTCGCTCGGCAGGGCCGGAATTCACCCCTCCACTTT
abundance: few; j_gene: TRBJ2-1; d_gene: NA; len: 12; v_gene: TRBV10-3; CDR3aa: CAIRGTPNEQFF; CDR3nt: TGTGCCATCAGGGGGACGCCGAATGAGCAGTTCTTC
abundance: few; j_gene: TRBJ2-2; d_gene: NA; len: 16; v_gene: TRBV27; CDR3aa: CASSPSGQGITGELFF; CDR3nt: TGTGCCAGCAGCCCGTCAGGGCAGGGAATCACCGGGGAGCTGTTTTTT
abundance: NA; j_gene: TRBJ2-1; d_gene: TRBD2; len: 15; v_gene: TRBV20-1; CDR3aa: CSASPLAGDHNEQFF; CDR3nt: TGCAGTGCTAGCCCACTAGCGGGAGATCACAATGAGCAGTTCTTC
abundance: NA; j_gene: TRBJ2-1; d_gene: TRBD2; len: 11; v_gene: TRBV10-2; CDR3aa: CASGTSTEQFF; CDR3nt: TGCGCCAGCGGGACTAGTACCGAGCAGTTCTTC
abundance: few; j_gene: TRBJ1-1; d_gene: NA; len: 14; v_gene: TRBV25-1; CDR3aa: CASSYRTANTEAFF; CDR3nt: TGTGCCAGCAGTTATCGGACAGCGAACACTGAAGCTTTCTTT
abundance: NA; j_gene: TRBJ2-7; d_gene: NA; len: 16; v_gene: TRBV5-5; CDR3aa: CASSLSLQGVIHEQYF; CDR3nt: TGTGCCAGCAGCTTGTCGCTTCAGGGTGTAATCCACGAGCAGTACTTC
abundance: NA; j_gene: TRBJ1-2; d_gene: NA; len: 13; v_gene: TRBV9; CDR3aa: CASSVGGNYGYTF; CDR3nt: TGTGCCAGCAGCGTCGGTGGGAACTATGGCTACACCTTC
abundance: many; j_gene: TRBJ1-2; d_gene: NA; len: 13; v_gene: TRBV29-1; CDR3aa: CSVVSRENYGYTF; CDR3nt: TGCAGCGTTGTATCCAGGGAAAACTATGGCTACACCTTC
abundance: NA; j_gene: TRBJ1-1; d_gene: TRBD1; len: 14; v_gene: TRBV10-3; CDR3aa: CAITPDRAGTEAFF; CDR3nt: TGTGCCATCACCCCGGACAGGGCGGGCACTGAAGCTTTCTTT
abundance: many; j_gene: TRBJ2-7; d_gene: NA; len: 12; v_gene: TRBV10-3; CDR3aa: CAISDRAYEQYF; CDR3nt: TGTGCCATCAGTGACAGGGCCTACGAGCAGTACTTC
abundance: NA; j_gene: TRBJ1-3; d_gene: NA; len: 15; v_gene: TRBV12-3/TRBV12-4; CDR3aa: CASSYPGTTGNTIYF; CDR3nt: TGTGCCAGCAGTTACCCCGGGACAACTGGAAACACCATATATTTT
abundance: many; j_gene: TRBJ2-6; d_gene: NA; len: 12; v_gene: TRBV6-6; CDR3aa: CASSYRNTECRF; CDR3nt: TGTGCCAGCAGTTATAGGAACACGGAGTGCCGTTTC
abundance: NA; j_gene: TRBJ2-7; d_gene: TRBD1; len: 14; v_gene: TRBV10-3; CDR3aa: CASSEPGQYYEQYF; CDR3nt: TGTGCCAGCAGTGAGCCGGGACAGTACTACGAGCAGTACTTC
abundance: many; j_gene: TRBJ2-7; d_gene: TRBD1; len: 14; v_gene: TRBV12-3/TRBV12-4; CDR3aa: CASSFADRAHEQYF; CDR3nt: TGTGCCAGCAGTTTCGCGGACAGGGCTCACGAGCAGTACTTC
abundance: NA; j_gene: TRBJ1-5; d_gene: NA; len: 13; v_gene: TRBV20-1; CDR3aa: CSARDRGYQPQHF; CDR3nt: TGCAGTGCTAGAGATCGGGGTTATCAGCCCCAGCATTTT
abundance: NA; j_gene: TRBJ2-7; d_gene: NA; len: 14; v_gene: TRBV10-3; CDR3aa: CAITSQGLIYEQYF; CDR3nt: TGCGCCATCACCTCCCAGGGACTCATATACGAGCAGTACTTC
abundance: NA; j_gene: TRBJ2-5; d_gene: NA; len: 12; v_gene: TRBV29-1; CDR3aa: CSVEEGEETQYF; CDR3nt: TGCAGCGTTGAGGAAGGGGAAGAGACCCAGTACTTC
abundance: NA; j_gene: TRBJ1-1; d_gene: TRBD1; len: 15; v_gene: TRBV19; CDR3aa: CASGELGGASTEAFF; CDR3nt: TGTGCCAGTGGGGAACTAGGGGGCGCGAGCACTGAAGCTTTCTTT
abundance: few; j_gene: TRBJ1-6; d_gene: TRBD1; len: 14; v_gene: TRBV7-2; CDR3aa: CASSFTGGVSPLHF; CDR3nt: TGTGCCAGCAGCTTTACAGGGGGCGTTTCACCCCTCCACTTT
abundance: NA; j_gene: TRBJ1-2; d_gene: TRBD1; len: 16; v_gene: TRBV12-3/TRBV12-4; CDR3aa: CASTNYRGTGPYGYTF; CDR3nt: TGTGCCAGCACCAACTACCGCGGGACAGGCCCCTATGGCTACACCTTC
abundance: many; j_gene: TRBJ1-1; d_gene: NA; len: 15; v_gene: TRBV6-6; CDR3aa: CASSPRTDFATEAFF; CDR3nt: TGTGCCAGCAGTCCAAGGACAGATTTTGCCACTGAAGCTTTCTTT
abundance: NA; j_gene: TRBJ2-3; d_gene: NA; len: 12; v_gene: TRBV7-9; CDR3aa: CASSFAGGIWYF; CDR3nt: NA
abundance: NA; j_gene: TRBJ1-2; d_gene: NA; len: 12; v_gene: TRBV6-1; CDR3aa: CASSGITYGYTF; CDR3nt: TGTGCCAGTTCAGGGATCACCTATGGCTACACCTTC
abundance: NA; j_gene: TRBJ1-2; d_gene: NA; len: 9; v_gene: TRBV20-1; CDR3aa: CSANVGYTF; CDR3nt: TGCAGTGCTAACGTGGGCTACACCTTC
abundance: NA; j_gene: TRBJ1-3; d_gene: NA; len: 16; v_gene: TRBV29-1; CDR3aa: CSVEDLSQGDGNTIYF; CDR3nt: TGCAGCGTTGAAGATCTGAGTCAGGGCGATGGAAACACCATATATTTT
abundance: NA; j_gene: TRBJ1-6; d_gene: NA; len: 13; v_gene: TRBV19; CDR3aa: CASSLYPASPLHF; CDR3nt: TGTGCCAGCAGTTTATATCCAGCTTCACCCCTCCACTTT
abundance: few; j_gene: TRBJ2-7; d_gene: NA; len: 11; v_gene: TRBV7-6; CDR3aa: CASEPEDEQYF; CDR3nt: TGTGCCAGCGAGCCAGAAGACGAGCAGTACTTC
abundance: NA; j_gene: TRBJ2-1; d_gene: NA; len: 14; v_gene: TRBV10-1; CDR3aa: CASSELGANTEQFF; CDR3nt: TGCGCCAGCAGTGAGTTGGGGGCTAATACTGAGCAGTTCTTC
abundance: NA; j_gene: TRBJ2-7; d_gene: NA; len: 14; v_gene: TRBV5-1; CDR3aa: CASSLVAQRYEQYF; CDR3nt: TGCGCCAGCAGCTTGGTTGCCCAGCGGTACGAGCAGTACTTC
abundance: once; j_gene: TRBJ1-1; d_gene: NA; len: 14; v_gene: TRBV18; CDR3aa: CASSPATGYTEAFF; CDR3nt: TGTGCCAGCTCACCAGCCACAGGGTACACTGAAGCTTTCTTT
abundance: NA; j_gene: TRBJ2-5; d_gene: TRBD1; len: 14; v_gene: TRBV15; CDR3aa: CATSSLRDRETQYF; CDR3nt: TGTGCCACCAGCAGCCTCCGGGACAGGGAGACCCAGTACTTC
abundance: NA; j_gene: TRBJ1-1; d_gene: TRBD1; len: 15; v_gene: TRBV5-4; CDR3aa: CASSLAGQGYTEAFF; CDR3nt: TGTGCCAGCAGCTTGGCGGGACAGGGGTACACTGAAGCTTTCTTT
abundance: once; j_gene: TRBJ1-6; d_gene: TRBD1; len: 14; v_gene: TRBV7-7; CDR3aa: CASSSGGANSPLHF; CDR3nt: TGTGCTAGCAGCTCAGGGGGCGCGAATTCACCCCTCCACTTT
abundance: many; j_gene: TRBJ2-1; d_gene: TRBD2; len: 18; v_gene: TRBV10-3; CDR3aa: CAISGSGRGARSYNEQFF; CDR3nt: TGTGCCATCAGTGGCTCGGGGAGGGGAGCCCGCTCCTACAATGAGCAGTTCTTC
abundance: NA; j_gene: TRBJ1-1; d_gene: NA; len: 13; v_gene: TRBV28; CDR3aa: CASKKYINTEAFF; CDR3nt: TGTGCCAGCAAGAAGTATATCAACACTGAAGCTTTCTTT
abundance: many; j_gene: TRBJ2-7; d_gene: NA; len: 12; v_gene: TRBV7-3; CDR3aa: CASSLSTYEQYF; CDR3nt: TGTGCCAGCAGCTTAAGTACCTACGAGCAGTACTTC
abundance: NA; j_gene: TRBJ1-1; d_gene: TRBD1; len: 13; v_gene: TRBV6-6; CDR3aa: CARPGQGLTEAFF; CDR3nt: TGTGCCAGACCGGGACAGGGGTTAACTGAAGCTTTCTTT
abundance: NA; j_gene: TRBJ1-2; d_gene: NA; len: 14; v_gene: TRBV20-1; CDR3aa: CSASDPRLYDGYTF; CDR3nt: TGCAGTGCTAGCGACCCACGGCTATATGATGGCTACACCTTC
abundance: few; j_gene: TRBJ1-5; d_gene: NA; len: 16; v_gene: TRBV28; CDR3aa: CASSPTESYSNQPQHF; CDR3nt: TGTGCCAGCAGTCCGACAGAGTCATATAGCAATCAGCCCCAGCATTTT
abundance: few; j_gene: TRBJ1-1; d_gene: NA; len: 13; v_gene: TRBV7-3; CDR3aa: CASRSTGYTEAFF; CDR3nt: TGTGCCAGCAGATCAACAGGGTACACTGAAGCTTTCTTT
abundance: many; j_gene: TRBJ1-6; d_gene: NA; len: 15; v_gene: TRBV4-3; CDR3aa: CASSDTTGPNSPLHF; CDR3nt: TGCGCCAGCAGCGATACTACGGGGCCGAATTCACCCCTCCACTTT
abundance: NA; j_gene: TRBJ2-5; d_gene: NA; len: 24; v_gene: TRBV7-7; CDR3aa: CASSSQTSVYFCASSEPSIGRTYF; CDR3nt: NA